The 23 T cell receptor beta chains below were found in one sample sequenced in a study of T cell changes during pregnancy in multiple sclerosis (dated by TCRdb to 2018 to 2020). The library came from the immunoSEQ multiplex PCR assay. TCRdb mirrors the immuneACCESS table, restricted to in-frame sequences. Some clones are absent from its copies; in checked studies, under half trace to an unresolved V gene, and the reason for the others is unknown. Counted in this sample were over 60,000 clones; roughly 87% of them appeared once. 2% to 3% of the sample lies in the top ten. The sequenced sample was peripheral blood, obtained in the first trimester of pregnancy. Receptors originate from a female donor with multiple sclerosis, enrolled in a pregnancy study.

CDR3 nucleotides: TGCGCCAGCAGCCAAGGGGGCGGGGGGAATCATGAGCAGTTCTTC. This gives the protein CASSQGGGGNHEQFF. J is TRBJ2-1 and V is TRBV4-1; TRBD2 matches 8 bases. Losses at the gene ends were 1 base for V and 8 bases for J; bases not matched to a gene: 7. Per germline, CDR1 MGHRA and CDR2 YSYEKL. This CDR3 is 15 amino acids long.

The genes are TRBV11-2 and TRBJ1-4; 7 nucleotides align to TRBD1. V lost 1 base to trimming and J lost 4 bases; unmatched junction nucleotides: 3. This CDR3 is 15 amino acids long. Germline-derived CDR1 and CDR2 are SGHAT and FQNNGV. CDR3 in amino acids: CASSLAGTDNEKLFF. CDR3 sequence (DNA): TGTGCCAGCAGCTTAGCCGGGACAGATAATGAAAAACTGTTTTTT. The full variable domain, rest sourced from reference TRBV11-2 and TRBJ1-4, is EAGVAQSPRYKIIEKRQSVAFWCNPISGHATLYWYQQILGQGPKLLIQFQNNGVVDDSQLPKDRFSAERLKGVDSTLKIQPAKLEDSAVYLCASSLAGTDNEKLFFGSGTQLSVL.

The V and J genes are TRBV6-5 and TRBJ1-1, with D possibly matching TRBD1 (6 bases). V was shortened by 5 bases and J by 0 bases, with 10 bases between the two germline ends. The CDR3 contains 14 residues. Germline CDR1 and CDR2: MNHEY and SVGAGI. This chain's CDR3 is CASSDRYLNTEAFF. In DNA form, the CDR3 reads TGTGCCAGCAGTGACAGGTACTTGAACACTGAAGCTTTCTTT.

V usage is TRBV18 and J usage is TRBJ1-1; D remains unclear. The germline V and J ends were trimmed by 3 bases and 5 bases, with 10 bases remaining between them. Per the germline V gene, CDR1 is KGHSH and CDR2 is LQKENI. The CDR3 runs 13 residues. The CDR3 DNA follows: TGTGCCAGCTCACCGGCGGAACGGACTGAAGCTTTCTTT. It codes for CASSPAERTEAFF.

This rearrangement joins TRBV19 to TRBJ2-3; 13 nucleotides align to TRBD2. The CDR3 sequence is 15 residues long. Germline V gene sequence: CDR1 LNHDA, CDR2 SQIVND (reference sequence). After removal of 10 bases from V and 2 bases from J, the junction contained 6 bases not matched to a gene. CDR3 sequence: CATAGLAGITDTQYF. The CDR3 region has the DNA TGTGCCACTGCGGGACTAGCGGGGATCACAGATACGCAGTATTTT.

The chain joins TRBV10-3 to TRBJ1-3, with TRBD1 matching over 8 bases. The V and J ends lost 8 bases and 4 bases, in that order; junction bases with no gene match: 10. Germline values: CDR1 ENHRY, CDR2 SYGVKD. This CDR3 contains 15 residues. The CDR3 DNA sequence: TGTGCCATCCGGTCCGGACAGGGTGAAGGAAACACCATATATTTT. Protein product: CAIRSGQGEGNTIYF.

CDR3 amino acids: CASSLRDSPKGDNQPQHF. The CDR3 DNA reads TGTGCCAGCTCACTCCGGGACAGTCCAAAGGGGGACAATCAGCCCCAGCATTTT. The chain joins TRBV18 to TRBJ1-5; 7 bases are shared with TRBD1. CDR1 is KGHSH, CDR2 LQKENI, per germline. CDR3 length: 18 amino acids. J gave up 3 bases and V 4 bases, and 15 bases lay outside the gene matches. The complete variable domain, with remaining parts taken from reference TRBV18 and TRBJ1-5, reads NAGVMQNPRHLVRRRGQEARLRCSPMKGHSHVYWYRQLPEEGLKFMVYLQKENIIDESGMPKERFSAEFPKEGPSILRIQQVVRGDSAAYFCASSLRDSPKGDNQPQHFGDGTRLSIL.

This chain connects TRBV9 to TRBJ1-1, with D perhaps matching TRBD1 (5 bases). This CDR3 contains 14 residues. V was trimmed by 0 bases and J by 0 bases, leaving 6 bases between them. Germline V gene data show CDR1 as SGDLS and CDR2 as YYNGEE. In nucleotides, the CDR3 is TGTGCCAGCAGCGTAGGACAGTTGAACACTGAAGCTTTCTTT. It translates to CASSVGQLNTEAFF.

This clone has only a few counts. The chain uses TRBV30 and TRBJ1-6; D possibly corresponds to TRBD1 (5 bases). Germline V gene lookup returns CDR1 GTSNPN and CDR2 SVGIG (reference sequence). V dropped 1 base and J dropped 13 bases, with 8 bases sitting between them. CDR3 length: 11 amino acids. The CDR3 DNA reads as TGTGCCTGGAGTGCGGGGGGTCCCCTCCACTTT. This encodes CAWSAGGPLHF.

The J gene is TRBJ1-5, the V gene TRBV7-9, with D perhaps matching TRBD1 (6 bases). Germline CDR1 reads SEHNR; CDR2 reads FQNEAQ (reference sequence). The CDR3 length is 14 residues. V was cut by 4 bases and J by 6 bases, with 13 bases left in between. The CDR3 bases are TGTGCCAGCAGCTCGACACAGGGAGCTCAGCCCCAGCATTTT. This codes for CASSSTQGAQPQHF. The variable domain in full, completed from reference TRBV7-9 and TRBJ1-5, reads DTGVSQNPRHKITKRGQNVTFRCDPISEHNRLYWYRQTLGQGPEFLTYFQNEAQLEKSRLLSDRFSAERPKGSFSTLEIQRTEQGDSAMYLCASSSTQGAQPQHFGDGTRLSIL.

This clone showed up just a few times. The genes are TRBV23-1 and TRBJ1-5; D call uncertain. TRBV23-1 is an ORF, and what it does is uncertain. V dropped 4 bases and J dropped 6 bases, with 4 bases sitting between them. The length of the CDR3 is 11 residues. CDR3 nucleotides: TGCGCCAGCAGTCGGGCTCAGCCCCAGCATTTT. It is translated as CASSRAQPQHF.

The genes are TRBV7-8 and TRBJ2-7, with 12 bases lining up with TRBD2. Germline values: CDR1 SGHVS, CDR2 FQNEAQ. V lost 5 bases to trimming and J lost 5 bases; unmatched junction nucleotides: 7. The CDR3 runs 15 residues. CDR3 residues: CASSRRTSGTHEQYF. The CDR3 nucleotides read TGTGCCAGCAGCCGACGGACTAGCGGGACCCACGAGCAGTACTTC.

This rearrangement joins TRBV7-9 to TRBJ2-2, with 10 bases identical to TRBD1. The CDR3 contains 16 residues. Germline CDR1 and CDR2: SEHNR and FQNEAQ (reference sequence). J lost 6 bases, V lost 1 base, and 5 bases had no gene match. The CDR3 region is CASSLEVTGGSGELFF. The CDR3 nucleotides are TGTGCCAGCAGCTTAGAGGTGACAGGGGGCTCCGGGGAGCTGTTTTTT. The variable domain in full, with the rest retrieved from reference TRBV7-9 and TRBJ2-2, is DTGVSQNPRHKITKRGQNVTFRCDPISEHNRLYWYRQTLGQGPEFLTYFQNEAQLEKSRLLSDRFSAERPKGSFSTLEIQRTEQGDSAMYLCASSLEVTGGSGELFFGEGSRLTVL.

This chain uses TRBV12-5 with TRBJ2-2, with 7 bases aligning to TRBD1. The CDR3 is made up of 18 amino acids. Looked up from germline, CDR1 is LGHNT and CDR2 is FRNRAP. The ends lost 2 bases at V and 3 bases at J; junction bases unmatched: 12. The CDR3 coding sequence is TGTGCTAGTGGTTTGTTACTGGACAGGCCGGGGTACACCGGGGAGCTGTTTTTT. It specifies CASGLLLDRPGYTGELFF.

The gene calls are TRBV27 and TRBJ1-5, with D unclear. The CDR3 spans 13 residues. Germline-derived CDR1 and CDR2 are MNHEY and SMNVEV (reference sequence). V was trimmed by 2 bases and J by 7 bases, leaving 9 bases between them. DNA for the CDR3: TGTGCCAGCAGTTTAATCGCGGGACAGCCCCAGCATTTT. It specifies CASSLIAGQPQHF.

The chain couples TRBV27 to TRBJ2-7; TRBD1 matches 9 bases. CDR3 size: 13 residues. V lost 6 bases and J lost 7; bases outside the gene matches: 7. Germline CDR1 is MNHEY and CDR2 is SMNVEV (reference sequence). CDR3 coding DNA: TGTGCCAGCAGCCGGGACAGGGTGGAGGAGCAGTACTTC. It yields the protein CASSRDRVEEQYF.

This clone occurred once. The rearrangement uses TRBV11-2 and TRBJ2-2; 7 bases fit TRBD2. Trimming at V came to 4 bases and at J to 6 bases, leaving 8 bases not matched to a gene. Germline CDR1 and CDR2: SGHAT and FQNNGV. The CDR3 totals 15 residues. The chain's CDR3 is CASSSNRGVPGELFF. The CDR3 DNA sequence: TGTGCCAGCAGCTCTAATCGGGGGGTCCCCGGGGAGCTGTTTTTT. The complete variable domain, with remaining parts taken from reference TRBV11-2 and TRBJ2-2, reads EAGVAQSPRYKIIEKRQSVAFWCNPISGHATLYWYQQILGQGPKLLIQFQNNGVVDDSQLPKDRFSAERLKGVDSTLKIQPAKLEDSAVYLCASSSNRGVPGELFFGEGSRLTVL.

The chain uses TRBV5-1 and TRBJ1-1, with D maybe TRBD1 (5 bases). The CDR3 runs 13 residues. Trimming took off 2 bases at V and 1 base at J, with 6 bases between the two ends. Germline V gene data show CDR1 as SGHRS and CDR2 as YFSETQ. This CDR3 is CASSLGANTEAFF. CDR3 in DNA: TGCGCCAGCAGCTTAGGGGCGAACACTGAAGCTTTCTTT.

The chain uses TRBV2 and TRBJ2-7; D is perhaps TRBD2 (6 bases). Per germline, CDR1 SNHLY and CDR2 FYNNEI. This CDR3 spans 16 amino acids. The V gene lost 2 bases and the J gene lost 0 bases, with 14 bases spanning the gap. The CDR3 sequence: CASSERRGGNSYEQYF. The CDR3, as DNA: TGTGCCAGCAGTGAAAGGAGGGGCGGGAACTCCTACGAGCAGTACTTC.

The chain employs TRBV7-2 and TRBJ2-5; the D is unclear. V lost 3 bases and J lost 4, with 12 bases in between. The CDR3 loop spans 14 amino acids. The V gene's germline CDR1 is SGHTA and CDR2 FQGNSA. The CDR3 nucleotides are TGTGCCAGCAGCTTCCTGAGTTTTGGAGAGACCCAGTACTTC. This sequence encodes CASSFLSFGETQYF.

The rearrangement links TRBV2 to TRBJ2-2, with D maybe TRBD2 (5 bases). There are 13 residues in the CDR3. V shed 5 bases and J shed 6 bases, with 10 bases lying between them. Per germline, CDR1 SNHLY and CDR2 FYNNEI. CDR3 sequence reads: CASSLEAPGELFF. In DNA form, the CDR3 reads TGTGCCAGCAGTTTGGAGGCTCCCGGGGAGCTGTTTTTT.

As concerns this clone: The sample has other DNA sequences that encode this CDR3 too. The CDR3 DNA sequence: TGTGCCAGCTCCCCTGACAGAAACTATGGCTACACCTTC. Translated, it gives CASSPDRNYGYTF. The chain carries TRBV18 and TRBJ1-2; TRBD1 is a possible D gene (5 bases). Trimming removed 6 bases from V and 2 bases from J, with 10 bases in between. Germline CDR1 and CDR2: KGHSH and LQKENI. CDR3 length equals 13 residues.

The chain is built from TRBV12-5 and TRBJ2-2; 7 nucleotides align to TRBD1. CDR3 size: 13 residues. The germline V gene has CDR1 LGHNT and CDR2 FRNRAP. The junction had 0 bases not matched to a gene; V was cut back by 4 bases and J by 4 bases. The CDR3 sequence: CASGYRGTGELFF. CDR3 nucleotide sequence: TGTGCTAGTGGTTACAGGGGCACCGGGGAGCTGTTTTTT. Full variable domain (outside the CDR3, taken from reference TRBV12-5 and TRBJ2-2): DARVTQTPRHKVTEMGQEVTMRCQPILGHNTVFWYRQTMMQGLELLAYFRNRAPLDDSGMPKDRFSAEMPDATLATLKIQPSEPRDSAVYFCASGYRGTGELFFGEGSRLTVL.